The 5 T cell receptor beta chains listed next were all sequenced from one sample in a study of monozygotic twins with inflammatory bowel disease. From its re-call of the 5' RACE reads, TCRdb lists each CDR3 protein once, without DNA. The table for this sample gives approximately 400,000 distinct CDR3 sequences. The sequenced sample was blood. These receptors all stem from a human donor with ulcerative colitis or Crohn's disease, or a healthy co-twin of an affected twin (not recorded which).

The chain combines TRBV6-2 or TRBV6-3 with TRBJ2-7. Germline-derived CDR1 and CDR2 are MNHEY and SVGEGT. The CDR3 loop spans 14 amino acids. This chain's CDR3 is CASSSTLLSHEQYF.

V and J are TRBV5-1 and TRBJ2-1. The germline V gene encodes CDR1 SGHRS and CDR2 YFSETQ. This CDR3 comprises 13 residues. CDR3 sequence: CASSLELHNEQFF.

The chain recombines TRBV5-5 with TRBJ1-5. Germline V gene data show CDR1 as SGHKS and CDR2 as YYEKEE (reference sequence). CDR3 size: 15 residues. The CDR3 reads CASSLYESPNQPQHF.

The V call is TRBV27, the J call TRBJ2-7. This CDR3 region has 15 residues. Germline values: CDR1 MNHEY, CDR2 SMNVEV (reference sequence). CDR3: CASSLRFDGTYEQYF.

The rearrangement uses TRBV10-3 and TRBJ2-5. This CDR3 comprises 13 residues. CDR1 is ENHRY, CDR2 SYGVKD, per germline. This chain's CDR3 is CAISPSFGETQYF.